The 10 T cell receptor beta chains in this list originate from one sample, sequenced in a study of T-cell reconstitution after alpha-beta-depleted transplantation in children. A TCRbeta library incorporating unique molecular identifiers was prepared. In TCRdb, the PCR reads were re-called with MiXCR into one record per CDR3 protein. This table has about 580,000 distinct CDR3 sequences, 23% appearing once. Sequencing was performed on PBMCs, mostly from graft donor cells, taken 360 days after TCRalphabeta/CD19-depleted stem cell transplant. These TCRs come from a boy in the first two years of life who had a stem cell transplant for acute myeloid leukemia, so the T cells may come from the graft donor.

This clonotype was observed a few times. V usage is TRBV6-6 and J usage is TRBJ2-5; D remains unclear. This CDR3 is built from 13 residues. Germline CDR1 reads MNHNY; CDR2 reads SVGAGI (reference sequence). V dropped 1 base and J dropped 4 bases, with 7 bases sitting between them. Here the CDR3 reads CASSYYRSETQYF. CDR3 nucleotide sequence: TGTGCCAGCAGTTACTACCGCTCAGAGACCCAGTACTTC.

This clonotype has only a few counts. This sequence joins TRBV20-1 and TRBJ2-7; TRBD2 aligns across 9 bases. This CDR3 has 14 residues. V lost 4 bases and J lost 3; bases outside the gene matches: 7. Germline V gene lookup returns CDR1 DFQATT and CDR2 SNEGSKA (reference sequence). The CDR3, as DNA: TGCAGTGCTAACTTAGCGGGGGAGCTCTACGAGCAGTACGTC. This translates into CSANLAGELYEQYV.

This clonotype has only a few counts. The chain employs TRBV20-1 and TRBJ1-2, with D maybe TRBD1 (5 bases). Trimming pared 6 bases from V and 4 bases from J, leaving 15 bases between. The CDR3 is 13 residues long. From germline, CDR1 is DFQATT and CDR2 SNEGSKA (reference sequence). CDR3 residues: CSAEGGVAYGYTF. The CDR3 coding sequence is TGCAGTGCCGAAGGAGGGGTTGCCTATGGCTACACCTTC.

This clonotype was recorded at least ten times. This chain uses TRBV6-5 with TRBJ1-2, with TRBD1 matching 8 bases. The CDR3 is 15 residues long. The trim removed 5 bases at V and 5 bases at J, leaving 10 bases unmatched. Per germline, CDR1 MNHEY and CDR2 SVGAGI. This CDR3 reads CASSRGTGKGYGYTF. In DNA, the CDR3 is TGTGCCAGCAGTCGTGGGACAGGTAAAGGATATGGCTACACCTTC.

This clonotype has only a few counts. This sequence joins TRBV24-1 and TRBJ2-7; 10 bases line up with TRBD1. Per the germline V gene, CDR1 is KGHDR and CDR2 is SFDVKD. The CDR3 runs to 14 residues. With 7 bases clipped from V and 2 bases from J, the junction kept 4 bases outside the gene matches. For the CDR3, the DNA is TGTGCCACCAGGGCGGGACAGGGGACCTACGAGCAGTACTTC. It codes for CATRAGQGTYEQYF.

The gene calls are TRBV9 and TRBJ2-1, with TRBD2 matching 11 bases. Germline V lookup: CDR1 SGDLS, CDR2 YYNGEE. The V segment lost 3 bases and the J segment 6 bases; nucleotides outside the gene matches: 5. The CDR3 is 15 residues long. In DNA, the CDR3 is TGTGCCAGCAGCGCTAGCGGGGGGCCTGGCAATGAGCAGTTCTTC. It codes for CASSASGGPGNEQFF.

This clonotype occurred a few times. This chain joins TRBV12-3 or TRBV12-4 and TRBJ1-2; D is unresolved. The CDR3 consists of 14 residues. The germline V and J ends were trimmed by 3 bases and 8 bases, with 16 bases remaining between them. The CDR3 here is CASSLRPNGGGYTF. Here the CDR3 DNA reads TGTGCCAGCAGTTTGCGTCCCAACGGCGGAGGCTACACCTTC.

On this clonotype itself: It may be a read error: a sequence one base away is much more abundant. The gene calls are TRBV12-3 or TRBV12-4 and TRBJ2-3; D is undetermined. This CDR3 has 15 residues. V was trimmed by 2 bases and J by 4 bases, leaving 13 bases between them. The CDR3 sequence: CASSLISPTADTQYF. CDR3 nucleotides: TGTGCCAGCAGTTTAATTAGTCCTACCGCAGATACGCAGTATTTT.

This clonotype has at least ten counts. This chain uses TRBV6-5 with TRBJ1-2; D may be TRBD1 (6 bases). CDR1 MNHEY and CDR2 SVGAGI come from the germline V gene. V was pared by 4 bases and J by 1 base, with 10 bases between. This CDR3 has 14 amino acids. Here the CDR3 DNA reads TGTGCCAGCAGTTCCGGGACATTTAACTATGGCTACACCTTC. Translated, it gives CASSSGTFNYGYTF.

There are a few counts of this clonotype. The J gene is TRBJ2-3, the V gene TRBV20-1; 12 nucleotides line up with TRBD2. V lost 6 bases and J lost 0; bases outside the gene matches: 4. This CDR3 comprises 15 residues. Germline CDR1 reads DFQATT; CDR2 reads SNEGSKA (reference sequence). The CDR3 sequence: CSATGLAGSTDTQYF. The DNA for the CDR3 is TGCAGTGCCACTGGACTAGCGGGGAGCACAGATACGCAGTATTTT.